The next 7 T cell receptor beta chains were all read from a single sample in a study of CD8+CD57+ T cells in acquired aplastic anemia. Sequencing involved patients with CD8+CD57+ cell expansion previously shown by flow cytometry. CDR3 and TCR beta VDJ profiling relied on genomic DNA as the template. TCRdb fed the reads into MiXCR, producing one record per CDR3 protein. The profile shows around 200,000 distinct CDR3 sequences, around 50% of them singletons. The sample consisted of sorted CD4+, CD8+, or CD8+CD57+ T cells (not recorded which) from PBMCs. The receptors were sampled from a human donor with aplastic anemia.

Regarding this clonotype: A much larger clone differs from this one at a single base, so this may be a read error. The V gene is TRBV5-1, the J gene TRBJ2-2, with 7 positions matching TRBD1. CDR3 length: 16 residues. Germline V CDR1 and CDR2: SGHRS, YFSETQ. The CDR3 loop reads CASSLRGPDPTGELLF. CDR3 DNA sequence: TGCGCCAGCAGCTTAAGGGGGCCGGACCCCACCGGGGAGCTGCTTTTT.

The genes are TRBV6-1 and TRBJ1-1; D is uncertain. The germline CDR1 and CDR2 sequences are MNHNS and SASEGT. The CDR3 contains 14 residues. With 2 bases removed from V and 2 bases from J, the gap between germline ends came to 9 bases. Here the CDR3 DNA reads TGTGCCAGCAGTGAATTTGGCACCAACACTGAAGCTTTCTTT. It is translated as CASSEFGTNTEAFF.

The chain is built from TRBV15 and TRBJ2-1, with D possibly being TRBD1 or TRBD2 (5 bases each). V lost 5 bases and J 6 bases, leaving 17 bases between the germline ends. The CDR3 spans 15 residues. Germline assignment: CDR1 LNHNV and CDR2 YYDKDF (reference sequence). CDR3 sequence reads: CATSDPGTVSNEQFF. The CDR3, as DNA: TGTGCCACCAGCGACCCCGGGACCGTCTCCAATGAGCAGTTCTTC. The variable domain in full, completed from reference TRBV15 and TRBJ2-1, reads DAMVIQNPRYQVTQFGKPVTLSCSQTLNHNVMYWYQQKSSQAPKLLFHYYDKDFNNEADTPDNFQSRRPNTSFCFLDIRSPGLGDTAMYLCATSDPGTVSNEQFFGPGTRLTVL.

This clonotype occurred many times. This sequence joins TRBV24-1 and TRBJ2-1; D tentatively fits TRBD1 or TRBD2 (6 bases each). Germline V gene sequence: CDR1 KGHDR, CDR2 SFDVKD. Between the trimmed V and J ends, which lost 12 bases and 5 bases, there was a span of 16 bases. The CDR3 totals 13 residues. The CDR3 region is CAVGGPSNNEQFF. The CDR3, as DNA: TGTGCCGTTGGGGGGCCCTCGAACAATGAGCAGTTCTTC.

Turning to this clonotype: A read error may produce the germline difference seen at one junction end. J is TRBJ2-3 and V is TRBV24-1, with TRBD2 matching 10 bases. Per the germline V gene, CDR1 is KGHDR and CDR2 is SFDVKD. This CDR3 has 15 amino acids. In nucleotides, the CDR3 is TGCGCCACCAGTGATATTAGCGGGGGGATTAATACGCAGTATTTT. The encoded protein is CATSDISGGINTQYF.

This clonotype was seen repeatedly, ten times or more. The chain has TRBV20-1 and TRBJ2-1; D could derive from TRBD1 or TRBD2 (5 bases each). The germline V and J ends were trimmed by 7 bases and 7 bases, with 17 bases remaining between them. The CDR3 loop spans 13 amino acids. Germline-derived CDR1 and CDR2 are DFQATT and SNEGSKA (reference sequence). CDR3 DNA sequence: TGCAGTGTAGACGGGAACAGGTGGAATGAGCAGTTCTTC. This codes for CSVDGNRWNEQFF.

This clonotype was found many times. The CDR3 loop reads CASSGHGRRGNEKLFF. CDR3 DNA sequence: TGTGCCAGCAGTGGCCACGGGAGGCGGGGGAACGAAAAACTGTTTTTT. The chain couples TRBV25-1 to TRBJ1-4, with a weak D call TRBD1 (5 bases). Germline V CDR1 and CDR2: MGHDK, SYGVNS. V was clipped by 4 bases and J by 8 bases, with 20 bases between them. The CDR3 has 16 amino acids. The full variable domain, completed using reference TRBV25-1 and TRBJ1-4, is EADIYQTPRYLVIGTGKKITLECSQTMGHDKMYWYQQDPGMELHLIHYSYGVNSTEKGDLSSESTVSRIRTEHFPLTLESARPSHTSQYLCASSGHGRRGNEKLFFGSGTQLSVL.